The next 29 T cell receptor beta chains were all read from a single sample in a study of cytomegalovirus exposure and HLA in healthy donors. The PCR ran on 60 Vbeta and 13 Jbeta primers. The method was immunoSEQ multiplex PCR; TCRdb's version includes in-frame clones alone and lacks a portion of them. The data show some 200,000 clones, with approximately 78% seen just once and roughly 0.73% held by the top ten. Sequenced sample: PBMCs. The source is a woman between 18 and 30 years old in good health and CMV-seronegative.

The chain employs TRBV28 and TRBJ2-1, with 8 bases matching TRBD2. CDR1 and CDR2 (germline): MDHEN, SYDVKM. The CDR3 loop spans 16 amino acids. Trimming at V came to 5 bases and at J to 9 bases, leaving 15 bases not matched to a gene. CDR3 coding DNA: TGTGCCAGCAGTAGTACCGGGACTAGGTTTGTCGCTGAGCAGTTCTTC. This gives the protein CASSSTGTRFVAEQFF.

This rearrangement joins TRBV5-1 to TRBJ2-1, with D perhaps TRBD2 (6 bases). Trimming took 0 bases from V and 9 from J, leaving 13 bases between them. The CDR3 runs to 14 residues. Germline-derived CDR1 and CDR2 are SGHRS and YFSETQ. The CDR3 DNA is TGCGCCAGCAGCTTGGGGGCGGGGTTGTTTGAGCAGTTCTTC. It is translated as CASSLGAGLFEQFF.

The chain has TRBV7-6 and TRBJ1-2; D unclear. The CDR3 is 14 residues long. V was clipped by 5 bases and J by 4 bases, with 14 bases between them. CDR1 and CDR2 from the germline V gene are SGHVS and FNYEAQ. The CDR3 loop is CASSPTTTSYGYTF. The CDR3 nucleotides read TGTGCCAGCAGCCCCACGACTACTTCCTATGGCTACACCTTC.

The V gene is TRBV6-1, the J gene TRBJ2-7, with D tentatively TRBD1 (6 bases). V was clipped by 7 bases and J by 5 bases, with 21 bases between them. The CDR3 is made up of 15 amino acids. Germline V lookup: CDR1 MNHNS, CDR2 SASEGT. The CDR3 DNA sequence: TGTGCCAGCACCCGACTAACGCCAAACAGGGACGAGCAGTACTTC. As protein: CASTRLTPNRDEQYF.

The gene calls are TRBV29-1 and TRBJ2-3; 9 bases map to TRBD2. V trimming: 0 bases; J trimming: 5 bases; junction bases outside the gene matches: 12. This CDR3 comprises 17 residues. Germline V CDR1 and CDR2: SQVTM, ANQGSEA. CDR3 coding DNA: TGCAGCGTTGAAGAGTCTTTAGCGGGAGTAAGGAGAGATACGCAGTATTTT. Its translation is CSVEESLAGVRRDTQYF.

The gene calls are TRBV7-3 and TRBJ2-2; D uncertain. Germline V gene lookup returns CDR1 SGHTA and CDR2 FQGTGA. The V and J ends lost 2 bases and 5 bases respectively, with 12 bases between them. CDR3 length equals 15 residues. The CDR3 reads CASSLSSVATGELFF. The CDR3 DNA reads as TGTGCCAGCAGCTTATCTAGTGTAGCAACCGGGGAGCTGTTTTTT.

The rearrangement joins TRBV7-9 to TRBJ1-1, with 12 bases matching TRBD1. CDR3 length: 19 amino acids. Germline CDR1 and CDR2: SEHNR and FQNEAQ (reference sequence). Trimming removed 1 base from V and 1 base from J; junction bases left unmatched: 10. This CDR3 is CASSLVWGQGAVGNTEAFF. The CDR3 DNA reads TGTGCCAGCAGCTTAGTTTGGGGACAGGGGGCAGTGGGGAACACTGAAGCTTTCTTT.

The J gene is TRBJ1-4, the V gene TRBV5-5; D remains ambiguous. Trimming left V 2 bases short and J 0 bases short, with 8 bases between. CDR1 is SGHKS and CDR2 is YYEKEE in the germline V gene (reference sequence). This CDR3 has 15 amino acids. CDR3 nucleotides: TGTGCCAGCAGCTTAGGTGGAGCAACTAATGAAAAACTGTTTTTT. As protein: CASSLGGATNEKLFF.

This chain uses TRBV9 with TRBJ2-7, with 9 positions matching TRBD1. This CDR3 is 14 amino acids long. Unmatched junction bases numbered 5, after V lost 4 bases and J lost 3 bases. Germline CDR1 and CDR2: SGDLS and YYNGEE. The CDR3 is CASSPGQGNYEQYF. The CDR3 DNA follows: TGTGCCAGCAGCCCCGGACAGGGGAACTACGAGCAGTACTTC.

The J gene is TRBJ2-5, the V gene TRBV10-3; tentatively, D is TRBD1 (6 bases). Judging by the DNA end, TRBJ2-7 fits better; the J call may be wrong. The CDR3 is 14 residues long. Germline CDR1 and CDR2: ENHRY and SYGVKD. CDR3: CASRADSSSYEQYF. The DNA of the CDR3 is TGTGCCTCAAGGGCGGACAGTAGCTCCTACGAGCAGTACTTC.

The V gene is TRBV18, the J gene TRBJ1-4; 9 nucleotides match TRBD1. The CDR3 contains 15 residues. The V segment lost 5 bases and the J segment 7 bases; nucleotides outside the gene matches: 8. The germline V gene encodes CDR1 KGHSH and CDR2 LQKENI. The CDR3 coding sequence is TGTGCCAGCTCATCTCCGGGACAGGGAACTGAAAAACTGTTTTTT. This gives the protein CASSSPGQGTEKLFF.

The chain joins TRBV5-6 to TRBJ2-1; D possibly corresponds to TRBD2 (7 bases). V lost 0 bases, J lost 8 bases, and 27 bases lay in between. The CDR3 contains 19 residues. In germline, CDR1 is SGHDT, CDR2 YYEEEE. The CDR3 DNA follows: TGTGCCAGCAGCTTGGCTCCCGCGATTTGGGGTCAAGGGGGGGATGAGCAGTTCTTC. Encoded protein: CASSLAPAIWGQGGDEQFF.

The chain employs TRBV7-2 and TRBJ2-3; 8 nucleotides agree with TRBD2. Germline V gene sequence: CDR1 SGHTA, CDR2 FQGNSA. The CDR3 contains 16 residues. Trimming removed 5 bases from V and 1 base from J; junction bases left unmatched: 8. CDR3 in DNA: TGTGCCAGCAGCGTCATAGCGGGAACCGGCACAGATACGCAGTATTTT. As protein: CASSVIAGTGTDTQYF.

V usage is TRBV19 and J usage is TRBJ1-1; D unresolved. The CDR3 length is 14 residues. Trimming removed 9 bases at V and 0 bases at J, with 14 bases between. CDR1 is LNHDA and CDR2 is SQIVND in the germline V gene (reference sequence). The CDR3 DNA reads TGTGCCAGCTCCTTCCTCAGCGTGAACACTGAAGCTTTCTTT. Translated: CASSFLSVNTEAFF.

This clone was seen once. The rearrangement links TRBV5-6 to TRBJ2-3; possibly TRBD2 for D (5 bases). CDR3 length equals 17 residues. Germline assignment: CDR1 SGHDT and CDR2 YYEEEE. Trimming took 4 bases from V and 0 from J, leaving 18 bases between them. The CDR3 sequence: CASSNPFGIGSTDTQYF. The CDR3 DNA follows: TGTGCCAGCAGCAACCCTTTCGGGATCGGTAGCACAGATACGCAGTATTTT.

The V and J genes are TRBV5-5 and TRBJ1-5; 10 bases match TRBD1. The CDR3 is 16 residues long. V dropped 3 bases and J dropped 5; count of bases not matched to a gene: 8. Germline lookup yields CDR1 SGHKS and CDR2 YYEKEE (reference sequence). CDR3 amino acids: CASSSRTGTGDQPQHF. In DNA, the CDR3 is TGTGCCAGCAGCTCCCGAACCGGGACAGGGGATCAGCCCCAGCATTTT.

The chain carries TRBV5-1 and TRBJ2-4, with 12 bases lining up with TRBD2. The CDR3 length is 17 residues. The germline gives CDR1 SGHRS, CDR2 YFSETQ. V trimming: 5 bases; J trimming: 15 bases; junction bases outside the gene matches: 21. In DNA, the CDR3 is TGCGCCAGCAGTTCCCCCCATCTAGCGGGGGGGCCCAAAGGACTGTACTTC. It codes for CASSSPHLAGGPKGLYF.

This clone was detected a few times. The gene calls are TRBV7-2 and TRBJ2-2, with D uncertain. V was shortened by 7 bases and J by 4 bases, with 10 bases between the two germline ends. This CDR3 contains 13 residues. Germline V CDR1 and CDR2: SGHTA, FQGNSA. The CDR3 DNA sequence: TGTGCCAGCAACCCGGTTGGCACCGGGGAGCTGTTTTTT. This translates into CASNPVGTGELFF. Together with reference TRBV7-2 and TRBJ2-2, the CDR3 gives the full variable domain: GAGVSQSPSNKVTEKGKDVELRCDPISGHTALYWYRQSLGQGLEFLIYFQGNSAPDKSGLPSDRFSAERTGGSVSTLTIQRTQQEDSAVYLCASNPVGTGELFFGEGSRLTVL.

The chain has TRBV7-9 and TRBJ2-5; TRBD2 matches 7 bases. The DNA end is more similar to TRBJ2-7, so the J call may be wrong. Germline CDR1 is SEHNR and CDR2 is FQNEAQ (reference sequence). CDR3 length: 15 amino acids. The CDR3 reads CASSLTGTTTYEQYF. The CDR3, as DNA: TGTGCCAGCAGCCTGACCGGGACTACCACCTACGAGCAGTACTTC.

The chain is built from TRBV29-1 and TRBJ2-1, with 12 positions matching TRBD2. The length of the CDR3 is 15 residues. With 7 bases clipped from V and 2 bases from J, the junction kept 6 bases outside the gene matches. The germline gives CDR1 SQVTM, CDR2 ANQGSEA. The CDR3 loop is CSGETSGGAYNEQFF. In DNA, the CDR3 is TGCAGCGGCGAGACTAGCGGGGGCGCCTACAATGAGCAGTTCTTC.

This chain links TRBV2 with TRBJ2-7, with 10 bases lining up with TRBD2. Germline CDR1 SNHLY, CDR2 FYNNEI. V shed 5 bases, J shed 4 bases, and the junction held 5 bases outside the gene matches. This CDR3 has 14 amino acids. The chain's CDR3 is CASSPRLAGYEQYF. DNA of the CDR3: TGTGCCAGCAGTCCCAGACTAGCGGGTTACGAGCAGTACTTC.

CDR3 sequence reads: CASSLAGAEQYF. Here the CDR3 DNA reads TGTGCCAGCAGTTTAGCAGGGGCCGAGCAGTACTTC. This chain links TRBV27 with TRBJ2-7, with a tentative D call TRBD1 (6 bases). CDR3 length: 12 amino acids. Deletions cut 2 bases from V and 6 bases from J, with 8 bases between. Germline V gene sequence: CDR1 MNHEY, CDR2 SMNVEV (reference sequence).

The chain uses TRBV7-9 and TRBJ1-1; D is unresolved. V gave up 5 bases and J gave up 7 bases, with 11 bases separating them. CDR3 length: 12 residues. Germline V gene data show CDR1 as SEHNR and CDR2 as FQNEAQ (reference sequence). Here the CDR3 DNA reads TGTGCCAGCAGCCCTACCGGGTTTGAAGCTTTCTTT. This codes for CASSPTGFEAFF.

This clone appeared a few times. The V call is TRBV19, the J call TRBJ2-2; D uncertain. CDR1 is LNHDA and CDR2 is SQIVND in the germline V gene (reference sequence). V lost 8 bases and J lost 6, with 7 bases in between. The CDR3 sequence is 11 residues long. CDR3 bases: TGTGCCAGTGTAATAGCCGGGGAGCTGTTTTTT. Translated, it gives CASVIAGELFF.

This clone showed up just a few times. The CDR3 region has the DNA TGTGCCAGCTCACCAAAACGCGGCTCCTACAATGAGCAGTTCTTC. Translation: CASSPKRGSYNEQFF. This chain links TRBV18 with TRBJ2-1; D unclear. The CDR3 is 15 residues long. The V end lost 2 bases, the J end lost 0 bases, and 8 bases lay between the germline ends. The V gene's germline CDR1 is KGHSH and CDR2 LQKENI.

This sequence joins TRBV5-1 and TRBJ2-7, with D tentatively TRBD2 (6 bases). Germline V gene lookup returns CDR1 SGHRS and CDR2 YFSETQ. V lost 0 bases and J lost 0, with 19 bases in between. This CDR3 spans 18 amino acids. The CDR3 sequence is CASSLGSSGVEYSYEQYF. The DNA for the CDR3 is TGCGCCAGCAGCTTGGGTAGTAGCGGAGTGGAGTACTCCTACGAGCAGTACTTC.

The chain uses TRBV9 and TRBJ2-7; TRBD1 aligns across 10 bases. Germline assignment: CDR1 SGDLS and CDR2 YYNGEE. The CDR3 sequence is 16 residues long. Germline trimming cut 3 bases from V and 4 bases from J; bases unmatched to any gene: 10. The DNA of the CDR3 is TGTGCCAGCAGCGCCCCTCCGGGACAGGGGACTTACGAGCAGTACTTC. This translates into CASSAPPGQGTYEQYF.

The chain is built from TRBV2 and TRBJ2-3; 7 bases line up with TRBD2. This CDR3 has 16 residues. The germline gives CDR1 SNHLY, CDR2 FYNNEI. Losses at the gene ends were 3 bases for V and 4 bases for J; bases not matched to a gene: 10. CDR3 DNA sequence: TGTGCCAGCAGTGAGAGGTCTCTGCTAGCGGCAGATACGCAGTATTTT. Amino acid sequence: CASSERSLLAADTQYF.

V is TRBV6-6 and J is TRBJ2-2, with a weak D call TRBD1 (5 bases). V lost 11 bases, J lost 2 bases, and 9 bases lay in between. This CDR3 contains 12 residues. From germline, CDR1 is MNHNY and CDR2 SVGAGI (reference sequence). CDR3 in amino acids: CAGQGNTGELFF. CDR3 DNA sequence: TGTGCCGGGCAGGGAAACACCGGGGAGCTGTTTTTT.